The 26 T cell receptor beta chains below were found in one sample sequenced in a study of shared clonotypes between healthy human individuals. Assay: immunoSEQ multiplex PCR; the TCRdb copy retains only in-frame clones and omits some. There are some 2,000,000 clones in the sample; approximately 94% occur only once, and 0.9% to 1.3% lies in the top ten. CD45RO-negative CD8 cells positively selected for CCR7 made up the naive population, which excluded terminally differentiated effector memory CD45RA+ cells. The sequencing input was naive CD8+ T cells sorted from blood. The receptor set was obtained from a man aged 18 to 35 in good health.

The chain employs TRBV4-1 and TRBJ2-7; 7 bases are shared with TRBD1. The V gene end was trimmed by 3 bases and the J gene end by 3 bases; junction bases not matched to a gene: 5. The CDR3 is 14 residues long. Germline V lookup: CDR1 MGHRA, CDR2 YSYEKL. CDR3 protein: CASSHKRQGYEQYF. The CDR3 DNA reads TGCGCCAGCAGCCACAAGCGACAGGGCTACGAGCAGTACTTC.

V gene TRBV13 combines with J gene TRBJ2-7; 9 positions agree with TRBD2. Germline values: CDR1 PRHDT, CDR2 FYEKMQ (reference sequence). V dropped 5 bases and J dropped 7; count of bases not matched to a gene: 6. The CDR3 spans 13 residues. The CDR3 DNA is TGTGCCAGCAGCGTGGGACTAGCAGATGAGCAGTACTTC. Its translation: CASSVGLADEQYF. The full variable domain, its missing parts supplied by reference TRBV13 and TRBJ2-7, is AAGVIQSPRHLIKEKRETATLKCYPIPRHDTVYWYQQGPGQDPQFLISFYEKMQSDKGSIPDRFSAQQFSDYHSELNMSSLELGDSALYFCASSVGLADEQYFGPGTRLTVT.

J is TRBJ1-4 and V is TRBV27; D may be TRBD1 (6 bases). Deletions cut 0 bases from V and 4 bases from J, with 15 bases between. The CDR3 has 17 residues. Germline lookup yields CDR1 MNHEY and CDR2 SMNVEV (reference sequence). CDR3 region: CASSLSQTGSLNEKLFF. The CDR3 bases are TGTGCCAGCAGTTTATCCCAGACAGGTTCCCTTAATGAAAAACTGTTTTTT.

The CDR3, as DNA: TGTGCCAGTAGTATCGCCGACAGCACCTTAAACAATGAGCAGTTCTTC. Its protein is CASSIADSTLNNEQFF. The chain couples TRBV19 to TRBJ2-1; perhaps TRBD1 as D (5 bases). Trimming took 3 bases from V and 5 from J, leaving 17 bases between them. This CDR3 contains 16 residues. The germline CDR1 and CDR2 sequences are LNHDA and SQIVND (reference sequence).

The CDR3 DNA sequence: TGTGCCAGCAGCCTCCAAGACAGTCCTTCGCAAGAGACCCAGTACTTC. Its protein is CASSLQDSPSQETQYF. The genes are TRBV7-9 and TRBJ2-5; D perhaps matches TRBD1 (5 bases). The CDR3 contains 16 residues. Looked up from germline, CDR1 is SEHNR and CDR2 is FQNEAQ (reference sequence). Trimming took off 5 bases at V and 2 bases at J, with 18 bases between the two ends.

This clone was counted once. The chain has TRBV7-8 and TRBJ2-5; the D gene is possibly TRBD1 (5 bases). Germline loops: CDR1 SGHVS, CDR2 FQNEAQ. The CDR3 runs to 15 residues. V was clipped by 6 bases and J by 5 bases, with 19 bases between them. The CDR3 loop is CASSADEGVHETQYF. The CDR3 nucleotides are TGTGCCAGCAGTGCCGACGAAGGGGTCCACGAGACCCAGTACTTC.

In its sample, this clone was seen once. This chain links TRBV18 with TRBJ1-2; D gene uncertain. The CDR3 sequence is 15 residues long. Germline V gives CDR1 KGHSH, CDR2 LQKENI. V lost 3 bases to trimming and J lost 3 bases, with 14 bases between them. CDR3 bases: TGTGCCAGCTCACCGCAAAATGCGGCAGACTATGGCTACACCTTC. It specifies CASSPQNAADYGYTF.

The chain is built from TRBV4-2 and TRBJ2-7; D not certain. The germline V and J ends were trimmed by 4 bases and 0 bases, with 7 bases remaining between them. CDR1 is LGHNA and CDR2 is YNFKEQ in the germline V gene. This CDR3 is 13 amino acids long. The CDR3 loop reads CASSPTHSYEQYF. The DNA for the CDR3 is TGTGCCAGCAGCCCGACGCACTCCTACGAGCAGTACTTC.

V is TRBV7-9 and J is TRBJ2-1, with TRBD2 as a possible D gene (5 bases). CDR3 size: 11 residues. V was cut by 7 bases and J by 9 bases, with 10 bases left in between. CDR1 and CDR2 from the germline V gene are SEHNR and FQNEAQ (reference sequence). For the CDR3, the DNA is TGTGCCAGCACCGGGCGGGTTGAGCAGTTCTTC. This encodes CASTGRVEQFF.

The V gene is TRBV4-3, the J gene TRBJ1-4; D remains ambiguous. V was trimmed by 0 bases and J by 0 bases, leaving 11 bases between them. The CDR3 is made up of 17 amino acids. Germline V gene data show CDR1 as LGHNA and CDR2 as YSLEER. The CDR3 sequence: CASSQDPPPATNEKLFF. CDR3 DNA: TGCGCCAGCAGCCAAGATCCCCCCCCCGCAACTAATGAAAAACTGTTTTTT.

A single count supports this clone. The chain couples TRBV7-2 to TRBJ1-6; possible D gene TRBD1, 5 bases. V shed 5 bases and J shed 0 bases, with 11 bases lying between them. Germline V gene lookup returns CDR1 SGHTA and CDR2 FQGNSA. The CDR3 runs to 16 residues. CDR3 region: CASSVPGSSYNSPLHF. In DNA form, the CDR3 reads TGTGCCAGCAGCGTACCAGGGAGCTCCTATAATTCACCCCTCCACTTT.

The chain carries TRBV7-6 and TRBJ2-7, with 9 bases that match TRBD1. Per germline, CDR1 SGHVS and CDR2 FNYEAQ. V dropped 4 bases and J dropped 1; count of bases not matched to a gene: 2. The CDR3 has 14 amino acids. The CDR3 DNA reads as TGTGCCAGCAGCTACGGGACAGGGTCCTACGAGCAGTACTTC. Its protein product is CASSYGTGSYEQYF.

The J gene is TRBJ1-1, the V gene TRBV14, with D unresolved. Germline CDR1 and CDR2: SGHDN and FVKESK. This CDR3 is built from 12 residues. With 5 bases removed from V and 1 base from J, the gap between germline ends came to 5 bases. For the CDR3, the DNA is TGTGCCAGCAGCTACAGGAACACTGAAGCTTTCTTT. Protein sequence: CASSYRNTEAFF.

This chain connects TRBV30 to TRBJ2-7; D might be TRBD1 (6 bases). The CDR3 has 11 residues. The V and J ends lost 3 bases and 6 bases respectively, with 9 bases between them. Germline V gene lookup returns CDR1 GTSNPN and CDR2 SVGIG (reference sequence). The DNA of the CDR3 is TGTGCCTGGAGCCAGGGGAGCGAGCAGTACTTC. Protein: CAWSQGSEQYF. Using reference TRBV30 and TRBJ2-7 for the parts outside the CDR3, the full variable domain is SQTIHQWPATLVQPVGSPLSLECTVEGTSNPNLYWYRQAAGRGLQLLFYSVGIGQISSEVPQNLSASRPQDRQFILSSKKLLLSDSGFYLCAWSQGSEQYFGPGTRLTVT.

The count of this clone is one. The sample holds other DNA sequences that translate to the same CDR3. V is TRBV27 and J is TRBJ2-7; D tentatively fits TRBD1 or TRBD2 (5 bases each). Germline CDR1 and CDR2: MNHEY and SMNVEV (reference sequence). The V and J ends lost 2 bases and 1 base respectively, with 12 bases between them. This CDR3 region has 15 residues. The CDR3 protein is CASSLERGASYEQYF. CDR3 nucleotide sequence: TGTGCCAGCAGTTTAGAGAGAGGGGCATCCTACGAGCAGTACTTC.

The chain carries TRBV9 and TRBJ2-7; TRBD1 matches 9 bases. From germline, CDR1 is SGDLS and CDR2 YYNGEE. The CDR3 sequence is 17 residues long. V lost 0 bases to trimming and J lost 5 bases; unmatched junction nucleotides: 12. CDR3 sequence reads: CASSVGVDRGFENEQYF. CDR3 coding DNA: TGTGCCAGCAGCGTAGGAGTTGACAGGGGGTTCGAAAACGAGCAGTACTTC.

J is TRBJ2-3 and V is TRBV5-6, with 9 bases identical to TRBD2. Trimming at V came to 4 bases and at J to 0 bases, leaving 12 bases not matched to a gene. The CDR3 runs to 18 residues. The germline CDR1 and CDR2 sequences are SGHDT and YYEEEE. CDR3 sequence (DNA): TGTGCCAGCAGCGGGGAACCAATAGCGGGAGAGAGCACAGATACGCAGTATTTT. Amino acids: CASSGEPIAGESTDTQYF. Complete variable domain (other parts from reference TRBV5-6 and TRBJ2-3): DAGVTQSPTHLIKTRGQQVTLRCSPKSGHDTVSWYQQALGQGPQFIFQYYEEEERQRGNFPDRFSGHQFPNYSSELNVNALLLGDSALYLCASSGEPIAGESTDTQYFGPGTRLTVL.

The chain recombines TRBV9 with TRBJ1-4; D call uncertain. V lost 2 bases and J lost 4, with 9 bases in between. CDR1 SGDLS and CDR2 YYNGEE come from the germline V gene. The CDR3 sequence is 14 residues long. The CDR3 DNA reads as TGTGCCAGCAGCGTGGGAGATTATAATGAAAAACTGTTTTTT. This translates into CASSVGDYNEKLFF.

The chain is built from TRBV7-2 and TRBJ2-5, with 8 bases aligning to TRBD1. Germline V gene lookup returns CDR1 SGHTA and CDR2 FQGNSA. The CDR3 contains 15 residues. The V gene end was trimmed by 2 bases and the J gene end by 4 bases; junction bases not matched to a gene: 6. CDR3 in DNA: TGTGCCAGCAGCTTACCCCCAGGGGGCCCAGAGACCCAGTACTTC. Its translation is CASSLPPGGPETQYF.

The genes are TRBV28 and TRBJ2-7; 9 nucleotides agree with TRBD1. In germline, CDR1 is MDHEN, CDR2 SYDVKM. Trimming took 3 bases from V and 4 from J; bases not matched to a gene: 7. The CDR3 runs 15 residues. The CDR3 DNA sequence: TGTGCCAGCAGTTTTCCCGGGACAGGGAGGTACGAGCAGTACTTC. Its translation: CASSFPGTGRYEQYF.

This chain links TRBV27 with TRBJ2-3; TRBD2 agrees at 10 bases. V was clipped by 1 base and J by 0 bases; unmatched bases: 4. Germline values: CDR1 MNHEY, CDR2 SMNVEV (reference sequence). The CDR3 has 17 amino acids. The CDR3 nucleotides are TGTGCCAGCAGTTTATTTGCTAGCGGGGGTAGCACAGATACGCAGTATTTT. Translating it yields CASSLFASGGSTDTQYF.

A note on this clone: This sample also contains other DNA sequences that code for the same CDR3. The rearrangement joins TRBV30 to TRBJ1-3; D gene ambiguous. V was shortened by 0 bases and J by 2 bases, with 2 bases between the two germline ends. This CDR3 is 12 amino acids long. Germline CDR1 reads GTSNPN; CDR2 reads SVGIG (reference sequence). CDR3 nucleotide sequence: TGTGCCTGGAGTGTGGCTGGAAACACCATATATTTT. This translates into CAWSVAGNTIYF.

This rearrangement joins TRBV11-2 to TRBJ1-4, with TRBD1 as a possible D gene (5 bases). The CDR3 length is 14 residues. Germline V CDR1 and CDR2: SGHAT, FQNNGV. V was pared by 3 bases and J by 8 bases, with 13 bases between. The CDR3 reads CASSFGTEGEKLFF. As DNA, the CDR3 is TGTGCCAGCAGCTTCGGGACCGAGGGGGAAAAACTGTTTTTT. Variable domain in full (rest from reference TRBV11-2 and TRBJ1-4): EAGVAQSPRYKIIEKRQSVAFWCNPISGHATLYWYQQILGQGPKLLIQFQNNGVVDDSQLPKDRFSAERLKGVDSTLKIQPAKLEDSAVYLCASSFGTEGEKLFFGSGTQLSVL.

The CDR3 spells CAVDSGRAGETQYF. CDR3 bases: TGTGCCGTTGATAGCGGGAGGGCCGGCGAGACCCAGTACTTC. J is TRBJ2-5 and V is TRBV28; 11 bases agree with TRBD2. The CDR3 loop spans 14 amino acids. Germline CDR1 MDHEN, CDR2 SYDVKM. J gave up 5 bases and V 11 bases, and 10 bases lay outside the gene matches.

A word on this clone: Other DNA sequences of this sample code for an identical CDR3. The chain employs TRBV30 and TRBJ2-1; D might be TRBD2 (6 bases). The germline V gene has CDR1 GTSNPN and CDR2 SVGIG (reference sequence). The CDR3 is 12 residues long. V was trimmed by 0 bases and J by 7 bases, leaving 7 bases between them. CDR3 nucleotide sequence: TGTGCCTGGAGTGTTGCGGGAAATGAGCAGTTCTTC. This sequence encodes CAWSVAGNEQFF.

This chain joins TRBV25-1 and TRBJ2-5, with D perhaps given as TRBD1 or TRBD2 (5 bases each). The CDR3 runs 18 residues. Between the trimmed V and J ends, which lost 1 base and 5 bases, there was a span of 23 bases. Germline-derived CDR1 and CDR2 are MGHDK and SYGVNS. The CDR3 region is CASSEFPNGDLLGETQYF. CDR3 nucleotides: TGTGCCAGCAGTGAATTCCCGAACGGGGACCTACTCGGGGAGACCCAGTACTTC.